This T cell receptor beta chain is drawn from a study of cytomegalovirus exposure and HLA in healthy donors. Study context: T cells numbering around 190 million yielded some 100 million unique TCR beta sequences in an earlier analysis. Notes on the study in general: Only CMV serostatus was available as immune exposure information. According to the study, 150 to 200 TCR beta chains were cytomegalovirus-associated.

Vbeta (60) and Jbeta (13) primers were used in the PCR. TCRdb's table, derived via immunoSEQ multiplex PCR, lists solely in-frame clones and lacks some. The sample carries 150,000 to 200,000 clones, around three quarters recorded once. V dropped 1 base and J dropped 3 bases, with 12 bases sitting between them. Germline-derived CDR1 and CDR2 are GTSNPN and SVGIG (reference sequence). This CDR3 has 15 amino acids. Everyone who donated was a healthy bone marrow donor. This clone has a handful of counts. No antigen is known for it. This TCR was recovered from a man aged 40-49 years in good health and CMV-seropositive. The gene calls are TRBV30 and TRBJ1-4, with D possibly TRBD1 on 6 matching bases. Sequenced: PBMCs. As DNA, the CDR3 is TGTGCCTGGAGTGAGGGGGGGACGGCTAATGAAAAACTGTTTTTT. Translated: CAWSEGGTANEKLFF.